Each of the 18 T cell receptor beta chains below was sequenced from the same sample in a study of human thymus T cells. Produced via immunoSEQ multiplex PCR; TCRdb's table is partial and in-frame only. The sample gives about 44,000 clones, approximately 95% of which show up once; about 0.12% is in the top ten. Material: blood. The receptors shown here come from a boy under two years old with a congenital heart defect but otherwise immunologically healthy.

V and J are TRBV4-2 and TRBJ2-3; TRBD2 matches 8 bases. The germline V gene encodes CDR1 LGHNA and CDR2 YNFKEQ. Germline trimming cut 0 bases from V and 4 bases from J; bases unmatched to any gene: 9. The CDR3 extends over 17 amino acids. This CDR3 is CASSQDASGGFADTQYF. The CDR3 DNA is TGTGCCAGCAGCCAAGATGCCAGCGGGGGTTTCGCAGATACGCAGTATTTT.

CDR3 protein: CASSQIGRGGQGTQYF. The CDR3 DNA sequence: TGCGCCAGCAGCCAAATAGGGCGGGGGGGCCAAGGTACGCAGTATTTT. This chain uses TRBV4-1 with TRBJ2-3; 9 bases are shared with TRBD2. Germline assignment: CDR1 MGHRA and CDR2 YSYEKL. This CDR3 region has 16 residues. The junction had 11 bases not matched to a gene; V was cut back by 2 bases and J by 8 bases.

The count of this clone is one. The rearrangement joins TRBV4-2 to TRBJ2-7; 7 bases are shared with TRBD1. J lost 1 base, V lost 1 base, and 7 bases had no gene match. Germline CDR1 reads LGHNA; CDR2 reads YNFKEQ. CDR3 length: 16 amino acids. The DNA for the CDR3 is TGTGCCAGCAGCCAAGCGTCAGGGGGTCCATCCTACGAGCAGTACTTC. Translated, it gives CASSQASGGPSYEQYF.

This clone was seen a single time. The chain links TRBV7-2 to TRBJ1-1; D call uncertain. This CDR3 has 10 residues. The V and J ends lost 5 bases and 6 bases respectively, with 4 bases between them. Per germline, CDR1 SGHTA and CDR2 FQGNSA. The CDR3 loop is CASSPSEAFF. As DNA, the CDR3 is TGTGCCAGCAGCCCGTCTGAAGCTTTCTTT.

The V gene is TRBV4-1, the J gene TRBJ2-2; the D is unclear. Germline V lookup: CDR1 MGHRA, CDR2 YSYEKL. The CDR3 length is 16 residues. Deletions cut 2 bases from V and 1 base from J, with 11 bases between. The CDR3 DNA follows: TGCGCCAGCAGCCAAAACGGAGTCTTGAACACCGGGGAGCTGTTTTTT. Translating gives CASSQNGVLNTGELFF.

This clone was observed once. The chain links TRBV5-1 to TRBJ2-7; tentatively, D is TRBD2 (5 bases). The germline CDR1 and CDR2 sequences are SGHRS and YFSETQ. The CDR3 extends over 15 amino acids. The ends were cut back, 0 bases at V and 0 bases at J, with 10 bases in the middle. DNA of the CDR3: TGCGCCAGCAGCTTGGTGAGCGGCAGCTCCTACGAGCAGTACTTC. Translation: CASSLVSGSSYEQYF.

This sequence joins TRBV29-1 and TRBJ1-2; D not resolved. With 7 bases removed from V and 2 bases from J, the gap between germline ends came to 14 bases. The CDR3 loop spans 13 amino acids. Germline lookup yields CDR1 SQVTM and CDR2 ANQGSEA. CDR3 nucleotide sequence: TGCAGCGATGTGCGAGCAGGAAACTATGGCTACACCTTC. Amino acid sequence: CSDVRAGNYGYTF.

The J gene is TRBJ2-4, the V gene TRBV5-1; a possible D gene is TRBD2 (6 bases). The CDR3 consists of 16 residues. V shed 0 bases and J shed 0 bases, with 10 bases lying between them. Per the germline V gene, CDR1 is SGHRS and CDR2 is YFSETQ. This chain's CDR3 is CASSLGDSLAKNIQYF. The CDR3, as DNA: TGCGCCAGCAGCTTGGGGGACTCCCTAGCCAAAAACATTCAGTACTTC.

This clone was detected only a few times. The chain carries TRBV11-3 and TRBJ1-6; 7 bases map to TRBD1. V gave up 6 bases and J gave up 4 bases; unmatched junction bases: 0. Germline values: CDR1 SGHNT, CDR2 YENEEA. The CDR3 covers 13 residues. CDR3 loop: CASRTGYNSPLHF. In nucleotides, the CDR3 is TGTGCCAGCAGGACAGGGTATAATTCACCCCTCCACTTT.

The chain employs TRBV28 and TRBJ2-1; D is tentatively TRBD1 or TRBD2 (5 bases each). Germline loops: CDR1 MDHEN, CDR2 SYDVKM. V lost 10 bases to trimming and J lost 10 bases, with 23 bases between them. This CDR3 region has 14 residues. The CDR3 here is CAISLTPGAGEQFF. DNA of the CDR3: TGTGCCATCTCGCTAACGCCCGGGGCCGGGGAGCAGTTCTTC.

This CDR3 is CASSLGSRNTGELFF. The CDR3 nucleotides read TGTGCCAGCAGCTTAGGGTCAAGGAACACCGGGGAGCTGTTTTTT. The chain couples TRBV7-2 to TRBJ2-2; no clear D gene. Germline CDR1 and CDR2: SGHTA and FQGNSA. This CDR3 is 15 amino acids long. Trimming cost V 1 base and J 1 base, with 7 bases left between them.

This chain connects TRBV5-4 to TRBJ2-7, with D perhaps matching TRBD1 (6 bases). Germline assignment: CDR1 SGHNT and CDR2 YYREEE (reference sequence). The CDR3 is 14 residues long. V was pared by 6 bases and J by 6 bases, with 19 bases between. The CDR3 DNA is TGTGCCAGCACCCTAAGGGGGATTCGACCCGAGCAGTACTTC. Protein sequence: CASTLRGIRPEQYF.

Here the CDR3 reads CASSVGQILNTEAFF. CDR3 coding DNA: TGCGCCAGCAGCGTCGGACAGATCCTAAACACTGAAGCTTTCTTT. The V call is TRBV4-1, the J call TRBJ1-1, with D tentatively TRBD1 (6 bases). CDR1 and CDR2 (germline): MGHRA, YSYEKL. This CDR3 has 15 amino acids. V lost 5 bases to trimming and J lost 2 bases, with 15 bases between them.

The chain recombines TRBV9 with TRBJ1-1, with TRBD1 identical over 7 bases. After removal of 3 bases from V and 3 bases from J, the junction contained 11 bases not matched to a gene. CDR1 is SGDLS, CDR2 YYNGEE, per germline. There are 16 residues in the CDR3. The CDR3: CASSARGGGRDTEAFF. The DNA of the CDR3 is TGTGCCAGCAGCGCGAGGGGAGGGGGCAGGGACACTGAAGCTTTCTTT.

This clone was found once. V and J are TRBV28 and TRBJ1-4; a weak D match, TRBD1 (6 bases). Germline CDR1 and CDR2: MDHEN and SYDVKM. V was pared by 1 base and J by 5 bases, with 14 bases between. This CDR3 has 16 residues. The CDR3 bases are TGTGCCAGCAGTTTATCCGCCGGGACACTCAATGAAAAACTGTTTTTT. It specifies CASSLSAGTLNEKLFF.

The V gene is TRBV6-5, the J gene TRBJ2-7, with 8 bases aligning to TRBD1. This CDR3 has 13 residues. Germline V gene sequence: CDR1 MNHEY, CDR2 SVGAGI. V trimming: 7 bases; J trimming: 7 bases; junction bases outside the gene matches: 9. The CDR3: CASNLNRGAEQYF. In DNA form, the CDR3 reads TGTGCCAGCAACCTTAACAGGGGGGCAGAGCAGTACTTC.

The chain links TRBV12-5 to TRBJ2-1; 12 nucleotides agree with TRBD2. Per the germline V gene, CDR1 is LGHNT and CDR2 is FRNRAP. Germline trimming cut 3 bases from V and 3 bases from J; bases unmatched to any gene: 0. This CDR3 is 15 amino acids long. CDR3 amino acids: CASGLLAGGYNEQFF. The CDR3 bases are TGTGCTAGTGGTTTACTAGCGGGGGGCTACAATGAGCAGTTCTTC. The entire variable domain, with the rest obtained from reference TRBV12-5 and TRBJ2-1, is as follows: DARVTQTPRHKVTEMGQEVTMRCQPILGHNTVFWYRQTMMQGLELLAYFRNRAPLDDSGMPKDRFSAEMPDATLATLKIQPSEPRDSAVYFCASGLLAGGYNEQFFGPGTRLTVL.

Note on this clone: Mismatch with germline at one junction end may stem from a read error. The chain is built from TRBV2 and TRBJ1-2; no clear D. CDR1 and CDR2 (germline): SNHLY, FYNNEI. There are 11 residues in the CDR3. This CDR3 reads CASREENGYTF. The CDR3 DNA reads as TGTGCCAGCAGGGAAGAAAATGGCTACACCTTC.